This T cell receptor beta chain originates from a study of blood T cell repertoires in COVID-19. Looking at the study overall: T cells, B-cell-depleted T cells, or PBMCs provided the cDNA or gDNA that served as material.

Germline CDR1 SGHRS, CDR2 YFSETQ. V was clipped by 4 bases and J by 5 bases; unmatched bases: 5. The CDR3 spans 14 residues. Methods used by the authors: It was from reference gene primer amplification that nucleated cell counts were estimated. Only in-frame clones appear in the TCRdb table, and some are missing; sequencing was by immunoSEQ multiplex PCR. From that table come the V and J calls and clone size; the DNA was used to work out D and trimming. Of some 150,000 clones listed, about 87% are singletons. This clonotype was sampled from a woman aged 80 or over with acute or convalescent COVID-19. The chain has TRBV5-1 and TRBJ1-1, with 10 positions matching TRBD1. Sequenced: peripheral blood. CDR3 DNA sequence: TGCGCCAGCAGCCAACGGGACAGGGGTACTGAAGCTTTCTTT. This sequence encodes CASSQRDRGTEAFF.